Ten or more counts support the clone carrying this TCR beta chain. These data originate in a study of Graves' ophthalmopathy and Graves' hyperthyroidism. Hyperthyroidism patients, aged 18 to 65, were newly diagnosed, under 2 months' duration. The CDR3 length is 14 residues. Trimming took off 4 bases at V and 2 bases at J, with 10 bases between the two ends. In germline, CDR1 is SGHTS, CDR2 YDEGEE. The study amplified TCR beta CDR3 regions using RNA transcripts. First-round RT-PCR with HTBI primers preceded a second-round multiplex PCR. TCRdb recomputed calls from the multiplex PCR reads with MiXCR, one row per CDR3 protein. The sample holds about 1.1 million distinct CDR3 sequences, roughly 35% seen once.

This clonotype was obtained from an adult man with Graves' hyperthyroidism. This sequence joins TRBV5-8 and TRBJ1-3; D is undetermined. Sequences were obtained from peripheral blood or thyroid tissue (not recorded which). The DNA for the CDR3 is TGTGCCAGCAGCCCCACCGACACTGGAAACACCATATATTTT. This codes for CASSPTDTGNTIYF. The full variable domain, rest sourced from reference TRBV5-8 and TRBJ1-3, is EAGVTQSPTHLIKTRGQQATLRCSPISGHTSVYWYQQALGLGLQFLLWYDEGEERNRGNFPPRFSGRQFPNYSSELNVNALELEDSALYLCASSPTDTGNTIYFGEGSWLTVV.